These 5 T cell receptor beta chains were sequenced from one sample in a study of T cell repertoires in cytomegalovirus infection. Which antigens these TCRs recognize remains unknown. From the reads, TCRdb called clonotypes with MiXCR, one entry per CDR3 protein. The table has about 480,000 distinct CDR3 sequences, around a third seen once; the top ten hold about 17%. The specimen was cultured PBMCs, collected from culture after CMV antigen stimulation. The receptors were gathered from a human donor in good health (CMV status not recorded). Some clones in this sample may be carry-over from other donors' samples.

This chain connects TRBV6-8 to TRBJ1-2; TRBD1 agrees at 9 bases. J was trimmed by 7 bases and V by 7 bases; bases with no gene match: 13. Germline V gene data show CDR1 as MNHGY and CDR2 as SAAAGT. The CDR3 length is 15 residues. The CDR3: CASTEGQGREGGYTF. CDR3 DNA: TGTGCCAGCACCGAAGGACAGGGGCGAGAAGGTGGCTACACCTTC.

CDR3 region: CASSLEIRPYNEQFF. DNA for the CDR3: TGCGCCAGCAGCTTGGAAATACGCCCCTACAATGAGCAGTTCTTC. The chain links TRBV5-1 to TRBJ2-1; the D is unclear. The V gene's germline CDR1 is SGHRS and CDR2 YFSETQ. Trimming shortened V by 0 bases and J by 2 bases, and 9 bases separated the two germline ends. The CDR3 runs 15 residues.

This clonotype was seen repeatedly, ten times or more. The chain employs TRBV18 and TRBJ2-5, with D hard to call. CDR1 and CDR2 (germline): KGHSH, LQKENI. The V end was cut by 2 bases, the J end by 2 bases, with 12 bases between. The CDR3 contains 15 residues. CDR3: CASSPRRNSQETQYF. The CDR3 DNA reads as TGTGCCAGCTCACCAAGGCGGAACAGTCAAGAGACCCAGTACTTC.

This clonotype was seen ten or more times. The chain couples TRBV7-9 to TRBJ2-1, with TRBD2 matching 9 bases. CDR3 length: 18 residues. From germline, CDR1 is SEHNR and CDR2 FQNEAQ (reference sequence). The junction had 15 bases not matched to a gene; V was cut back by 5 bases and J by 4 bases. DNA of the CDR3: TGTGCCAGCAGCCCTGCAGGGGGTTTTAGCGGGAGTTACAATGAGCAGTTCTTC. Translating it yields CASSPAGGFSGSYNEQFF.

The J gene is TRBJ2-5, the V gene TRBV6-2 or TRBV6-3; TRBD2 matches at 7 bases. The CDR3 is made up of 15 amino acids. Per germline, CDR1 MNHEY and CDR2 SVGEGT. V shed 5 bases, J shed 5 bases, and the junction held 11 bases outside the gene matches. As DNA, the CDR3 is TGTGCCAGCAGTCGAGGAGCGGGACTGGGGGAGACCCAGTACTTC. This translates into CASSRGAGLGETQYF.